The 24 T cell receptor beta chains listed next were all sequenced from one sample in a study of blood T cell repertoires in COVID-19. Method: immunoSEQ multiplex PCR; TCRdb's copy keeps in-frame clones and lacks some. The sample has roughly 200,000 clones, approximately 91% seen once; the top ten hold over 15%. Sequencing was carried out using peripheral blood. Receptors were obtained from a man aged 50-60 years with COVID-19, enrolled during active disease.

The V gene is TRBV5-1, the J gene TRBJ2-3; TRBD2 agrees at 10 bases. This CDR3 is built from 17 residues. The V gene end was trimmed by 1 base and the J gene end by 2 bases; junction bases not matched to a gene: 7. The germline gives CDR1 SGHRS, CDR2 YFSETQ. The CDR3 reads CASSLIASGGPTDTQYF. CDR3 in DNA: TGCGCCAGCAGCTTGATTGCTAGCGGGGGACCCACAGATACGCAGTATTTT. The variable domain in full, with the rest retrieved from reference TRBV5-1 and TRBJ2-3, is KAGVTQTPRYLIKTRGQQVTLSCSPISGHRSVSWYQQTPGQGLQFLFEYFSETQRNKGNFPGRFSGRQFSNSRSEMNVSTLELGDSALYLCASSLIASGGPTDTQYFGPGTRLTVL.

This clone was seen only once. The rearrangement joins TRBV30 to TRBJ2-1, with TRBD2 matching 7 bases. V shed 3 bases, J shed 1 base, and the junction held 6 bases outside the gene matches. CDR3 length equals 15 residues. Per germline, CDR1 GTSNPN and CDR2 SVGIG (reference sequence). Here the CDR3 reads CAWRWGGSSYNEQFF. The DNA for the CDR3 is TGTGCCTGGAGGTGGGGGGGTAGTTCCTACAATGAGCAGTTCTTC.

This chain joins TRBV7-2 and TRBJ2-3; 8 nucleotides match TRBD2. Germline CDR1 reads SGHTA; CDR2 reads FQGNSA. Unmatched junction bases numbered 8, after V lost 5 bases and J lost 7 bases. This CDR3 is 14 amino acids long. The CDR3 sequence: CASSPGSGRNTQYF. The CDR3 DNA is TGTGCCAGCAGCCCGGGGAGCGGGAGAAATACGCAGTATTTT.

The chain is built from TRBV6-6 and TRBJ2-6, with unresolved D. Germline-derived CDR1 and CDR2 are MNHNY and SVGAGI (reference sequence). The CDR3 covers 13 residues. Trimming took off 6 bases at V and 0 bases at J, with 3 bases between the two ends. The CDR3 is CASSGSGANVLTF. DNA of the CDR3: TGTGCCAGCAGCGGCTCTGGGGCCAACGTCCTGACTTTC.

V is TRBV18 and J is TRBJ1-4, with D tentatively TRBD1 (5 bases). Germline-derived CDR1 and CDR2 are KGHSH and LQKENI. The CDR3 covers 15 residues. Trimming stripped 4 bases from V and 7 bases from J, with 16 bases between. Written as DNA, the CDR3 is TGTGCCAGCTCACGGGGAGGGGCGGAGTCTGAAAAACTGTTTTTT. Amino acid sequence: CASSRGGAESEKLFF. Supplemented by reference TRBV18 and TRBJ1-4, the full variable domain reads NAGVMQNPRHLVRRRGQEARLRCSPMKGHSHVYWYRQLPEEGLKFMVYLQKENIIDESGMPKERFSAEFPKEGPSILRIQQVVRGDSAAYFCASSRGGAESEKLFFGSGTQLSVL.

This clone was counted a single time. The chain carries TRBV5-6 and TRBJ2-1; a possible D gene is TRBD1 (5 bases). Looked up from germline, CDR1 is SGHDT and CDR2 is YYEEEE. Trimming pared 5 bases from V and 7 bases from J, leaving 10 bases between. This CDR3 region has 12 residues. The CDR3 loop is CASRGLRNEQFF. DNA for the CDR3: TGTGCCAGCAGGGGGCTCCGGAATGAGCAGTTCTTC.

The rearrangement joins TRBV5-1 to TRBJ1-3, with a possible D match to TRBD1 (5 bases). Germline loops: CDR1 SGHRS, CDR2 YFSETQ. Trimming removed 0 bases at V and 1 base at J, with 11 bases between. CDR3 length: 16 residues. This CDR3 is CASSLEMQGSGNTIYF. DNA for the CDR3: TGCGCCAGCAGCTTGGAAATGCAGGGATCTGGAAACACCATATATTTT.

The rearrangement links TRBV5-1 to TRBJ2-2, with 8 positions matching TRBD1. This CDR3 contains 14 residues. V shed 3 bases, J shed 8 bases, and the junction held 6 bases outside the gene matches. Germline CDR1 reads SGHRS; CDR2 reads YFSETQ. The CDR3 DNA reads TGCGCCAGCAGCTCTAGACAGGGGTCGGGGGAGCTGTTTTTT. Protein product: CASSSRQGSGELFF.

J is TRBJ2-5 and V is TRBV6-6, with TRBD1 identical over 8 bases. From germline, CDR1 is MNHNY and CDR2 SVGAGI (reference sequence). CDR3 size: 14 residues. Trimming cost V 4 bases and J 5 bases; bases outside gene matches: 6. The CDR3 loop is CASSSTGAGETQYF. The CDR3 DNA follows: TGTGCCAGCAGTTCGACAGGGGCAGGGGAGACCCAGTACTTC.

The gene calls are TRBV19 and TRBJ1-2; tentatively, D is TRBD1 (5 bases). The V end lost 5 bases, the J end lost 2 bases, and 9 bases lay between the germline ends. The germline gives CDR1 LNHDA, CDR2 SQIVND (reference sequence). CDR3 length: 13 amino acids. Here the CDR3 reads CASSSGVNYGYTF. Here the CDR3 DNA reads TGTGCCAGTAGTTCGGGGGTAAACTATGGCTACACCTTC.

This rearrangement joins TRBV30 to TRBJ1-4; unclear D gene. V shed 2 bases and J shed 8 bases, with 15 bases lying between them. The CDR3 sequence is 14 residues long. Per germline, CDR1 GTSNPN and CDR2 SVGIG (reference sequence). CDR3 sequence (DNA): TGTGCCTGGAGTAAGCGTCGGAGGGAGGAAAAACTGTTTTTT. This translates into CAWSKRRREEKLFF. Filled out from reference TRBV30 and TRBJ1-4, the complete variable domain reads SQTIHQWPATLVQPVGSPLSLECTVEGTSNPNLYWYRQAAGRGLQLLFYSVGIGQISSEVPQNLSASRPQDRQFILSSKKLLLSDSGFYLCAWSKRRREEKLFFGSGTQLSVL.

CDR3 in amino acids: CASSLAAGTDTQYF. The CDR3 region has the DNA TGCGCCAGCAGCTTGGCCGCGGGGACAGATACGCAGTATTTT. The chain has TRBV5-1 and TRBJ2-3; possible D gene TRBD2, 6 bases. Germline CDR1 and CDR2: SGHRS and YFSETQ. The CDR3 is made up of 14 amino acids. V lost 0 bases, J lost 3 bases, and 8 bases lay in between.

CDR3 DNA sequence: TGTGCCAGCAGCGTAGGCTTGGGACAGGGGCGGGCTGAAGCTTTCTTT. It yields the protein CASSVGLGQGRAEAFF. This chain uses TRBV9 with TRBJ1-1; 10 bases line up with TRBD1. The CDR3 spans 16 residues. Germline lookup yields CDR1 SGDLS and CDR2 YYNGEE. V dropped 0 bases and J dropped 6; count of bases not matched to a gene: 8.

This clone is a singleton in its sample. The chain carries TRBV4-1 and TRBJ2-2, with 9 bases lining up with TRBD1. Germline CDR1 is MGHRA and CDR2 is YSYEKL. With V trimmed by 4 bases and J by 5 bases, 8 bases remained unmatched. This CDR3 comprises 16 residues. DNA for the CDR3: TGCGCCAGCAGCCGCCCGGGACAGGGTATTACCGGGGAGCTGTTTTTT. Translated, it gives CASSRPGQGITGELFF.

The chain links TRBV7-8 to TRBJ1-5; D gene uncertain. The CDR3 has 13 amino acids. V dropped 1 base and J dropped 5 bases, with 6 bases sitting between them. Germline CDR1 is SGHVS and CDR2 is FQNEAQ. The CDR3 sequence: CASSLVAYQPQHF. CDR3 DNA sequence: TGTGCCAGCAGCTTAGTAGCTTATCAGCCCCAGCATTTT.

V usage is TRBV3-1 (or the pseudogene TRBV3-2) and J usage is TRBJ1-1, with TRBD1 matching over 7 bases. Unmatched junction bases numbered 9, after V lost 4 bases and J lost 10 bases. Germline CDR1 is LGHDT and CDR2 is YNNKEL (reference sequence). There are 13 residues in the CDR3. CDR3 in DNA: TGTGCCAGCAGCCCCACGATACAGGGGACAGCTTTCTTT. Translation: CASSPTIQGTAFF.

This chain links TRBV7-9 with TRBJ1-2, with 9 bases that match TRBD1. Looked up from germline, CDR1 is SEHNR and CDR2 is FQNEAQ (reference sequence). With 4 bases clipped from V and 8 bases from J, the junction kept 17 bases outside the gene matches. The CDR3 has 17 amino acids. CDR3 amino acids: CASSYSTGTGNSGGYTF. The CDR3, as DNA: TGTGCCAGCAGCTACTCAACTGGGACAGGGAATTCAGGAGGCTACACCTTC.

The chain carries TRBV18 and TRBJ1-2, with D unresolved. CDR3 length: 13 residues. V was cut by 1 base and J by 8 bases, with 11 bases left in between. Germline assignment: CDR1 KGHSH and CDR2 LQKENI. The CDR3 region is CASSPQRREGYTF. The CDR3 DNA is TGTGCCAGCTCACCACAGAGAAGGGAGGGCTACACCTTC.

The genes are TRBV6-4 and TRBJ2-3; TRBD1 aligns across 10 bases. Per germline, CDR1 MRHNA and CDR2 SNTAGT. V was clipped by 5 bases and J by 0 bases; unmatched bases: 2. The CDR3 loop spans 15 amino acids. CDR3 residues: CASSKGQGSTDTQYF. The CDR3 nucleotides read TGTGCCAGCAGTAAGGGACAGGGGAGCACAGATACGCAGTATTTT.

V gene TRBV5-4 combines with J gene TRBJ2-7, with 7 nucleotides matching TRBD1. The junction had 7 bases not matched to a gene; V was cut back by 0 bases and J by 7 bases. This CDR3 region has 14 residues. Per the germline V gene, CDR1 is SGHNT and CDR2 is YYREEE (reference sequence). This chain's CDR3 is CASSLGQGRGEQYF. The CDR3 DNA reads TGTGCCAGCAGCTTGGGACAGGGTAGGGGAGAGCAGTACTTC. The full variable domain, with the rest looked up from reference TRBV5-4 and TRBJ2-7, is ETGVTQSPTHLIKTRGQQVTLRCSSQSGHNTVSWYQQALGQGPQFIFQYYREEENGRGNFPPRFSGLQFPNYSSELNVNALELDDSALYLCASSLGQGRGEQYFGPGTRLTVT.

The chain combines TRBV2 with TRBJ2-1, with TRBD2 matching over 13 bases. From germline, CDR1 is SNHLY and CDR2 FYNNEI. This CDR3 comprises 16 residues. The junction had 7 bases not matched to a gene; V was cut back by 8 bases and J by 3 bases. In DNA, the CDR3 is TGTGCCAGCGGGGGTTGGACTAGCGGGAGCTACAATGAGCAGTTCTTC. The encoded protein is CASGGWTSGSYNEQFF.

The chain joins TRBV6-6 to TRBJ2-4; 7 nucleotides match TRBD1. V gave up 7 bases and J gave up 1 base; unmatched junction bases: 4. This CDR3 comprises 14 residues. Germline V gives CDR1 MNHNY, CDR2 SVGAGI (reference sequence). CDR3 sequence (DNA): TGTGCCAGCAATATGGACAGGGCCAAAAACATTCAGTACTTC. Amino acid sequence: CASNMDRAKNIQYF.

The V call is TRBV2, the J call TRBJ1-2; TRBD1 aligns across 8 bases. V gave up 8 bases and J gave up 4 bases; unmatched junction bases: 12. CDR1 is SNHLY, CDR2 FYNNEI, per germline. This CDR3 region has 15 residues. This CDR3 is CASAGDRGIGYGYTF. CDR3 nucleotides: TGTGCCAGCGCTGGAGACAGGGGTATTGGCTATGGCTACACCTTC.

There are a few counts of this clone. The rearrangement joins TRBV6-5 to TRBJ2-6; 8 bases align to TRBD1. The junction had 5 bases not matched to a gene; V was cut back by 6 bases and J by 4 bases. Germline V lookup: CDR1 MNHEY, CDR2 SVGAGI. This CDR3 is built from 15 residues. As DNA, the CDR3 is TGTGCCAGCAGCAGGACAGGGAACGGGGCCAACGTCCTGACTTTC. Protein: CASSRTGNGANVLTF.